Below are 7 T cell receptor beta chains sequenced from a single sample in a study of blood T cell repertoires in COVID-19. This table comes from immunoSEQ multiplex PCR, and its TCRdb copy is limited to in-frame clones, with some not included. The table records roughly 150,000 clones, approximately 81% of them present only once. Sequencing input: peripheral blood. These receptors originate from a woman aged 50 to 60 with COVID-19, enrolled during active disease.

The chain recombines TRBV7-9 with TRBJ1-2; D gene ambiguous. CDR1 and CDR2 from the germline V gene are SEHNR and FQNEAQ (reference sequence). Trimming pared 0 bases from V and 2 bases from J, leaving 10 bases between. CDR3 size: 15 residues. This chain's CDR3 is CASSLARGSNYGYTF. The CDR3 bases are TGTGCCAGCAGCTTAGCGCGGGGTTCCAACTATGGCTACACCTTC.

This clone has only a few counts. The chain couples TRBV7-8 to TRBJ1-6; D remains ambiguous. The V gene's germline CDR1 is SGHVS and CDR2 FQNEAQ. The CDR3 length is 15 residues. V lost 4 bases and J 4 bases, leaving 11 bases between the germline ends. CDR3 region: CASSSREHYNSPLHF. CDR3 nucleotide sequence: TGTGCCAGCAGCTCTCGGGAGCATTATAATTCACCCCTCCACTTT. Using reference TRBV7-8 and TRBJ1-6 for the parts outside the CDR3, the full variable domain is GAGVSQSPRYKVAKRGQDVALRCDPISGHVSLFWYQQALGQGPEFLTYFQNEAQLDKSGLPSDRFFAERPEGSVSTLKIQRTQQEDSAVYLCASSSREHYNSPLHFGNGTRLTVT.

CDR3 amino acids: CASSGSGQETQYF. The CDR3 DNA reads TGTGCCAGCAGCGGTAGTGGCCAAGAGACCCAGTACTTC. V is TRBV7-2 and J is TRBJ2-5; D gene uncertain. Germline lookup yields CDR1 SGHTA and CDR2 FQGNSA. The V gene lost 5 bases and the J gene lost 1 base, with 8 bases spanning the gap. The CDR3 runs to 13 residues.

The rearrangement joins TRBV29-1 to TRBJ2-7, with D maybe TRBD1 (6 bases). This CDR3 has 13 amino acids. The germline V gene has CDR1 SQVTM and CDR2 ANQGSEA. Trimming stripped 4 bases from V and 3 bases from J, with 13 bases between. The CDR3 spells CSVVGDIDYEQYF. CDR3 in DNA: TGCAGCGTTGTTGGGGACATCGACTACGAGCAGTACTTC.

J is TRBJ2-7 and V is TRBV3-1 (or the pseudogene TRBV3-2), with a possible D match to TRBD2 (5 bases). Trimming removed 0 bases at V and 0 bases at J, with 9 bases between. Germline CDR1 LGHDT, CDR2 YNNKEL (reference sequence). The length of the CDR3 is 15 residues. CDR3: CASSQDPDSSYEQYF. In DNA, the CDR3 is TGTGCCAGCAGCCAAGATCCGGACTCCTCCTACGAGCAGTACTTC.

The genes are TRBV29-1 and TRBJ1-2; no definite D call. Germline-derived CDR1 and CDR2 are SQVTM and ANQGSEA. V lost 6 bases, J lost 4 bases, and 12 bases lay in between. The CDR3 sequence is 12 residues long. This chain's CDR3 is CSVPLLSYGYTF. CDR3 nucleotides: TGCAGCGTCCCACTATTGAGCTATGGCTACACCTTC.

This clone occurred a few times. The chain links TRBV30 to TRBJ2-7; D may be TRBD1 (7 bases). Germline V CDR1 and CDR2: GTSNPN, SVGIG (reference sequence). CDR3 size: 17 residues. Trimming removed 1 base at V and 0 bases at J, with 19 bases between. In DNA, the CDR3 is TGTGCCTGGAGTGGCGAGACAGGGAGGATAAACTCCTACGAGCAGTACTTC. This codes for CAWSGETGRINSYEQYF.